Presented here are 5 T cell receptor beta chains from one specimen sequenced in a study of read filtering for tumor transcriptome and immune sequencing. Molecular barcoded adaptors covering alpha/delta and beta/gamma chains were used on roughly 400 ng RNA. TCRdb itself ran the reads through MiXCR, one entry per CDR3 protein. The sample holds more than 100,000 distinct CDR3 sequences, roughly 13% seen once. Material for sequencing was a population of CD138-negative cells sorted from bone marrow. The receptor set was obtained from a donor over 35 with multiple myeloma.

This clonotype occurred a few times. The V call is TRBV20-1, the J call TRBJ2-1, with 7 bases lining up with TRBD2. V shed 2 bases and J 7 bases; nucleotides not matched to a gene: 11. CDR1 and CDR2 (germline): DFQATT, SNEGSKA (reference sequence). This CDR3 has 15 residues. The CDR3 DNA reads TGCAGTGCTAGAAGACCACTAGGGAGGGTGAATGAGCAGTTCTTC. Translation gives CSARRPLGRVNEQFF.

This clonotype came up a few times. This sequence may be a read error, since a much larger clone differs from it by one base. The V call is TRBV4-3, the J call TRBJ2-4, with 8 bases aligning to TRBD2. CDR1 and CDR2 from the germline V gene are LGHNA and YSLEER. This CDR3 has 16 residues. With V trimmed by 0 bases and J by 14 bases, 15 bases remained unmatched. The CDR3 protein is CASSQDLEAGALSEYF. The CDR3 nucleotides read TGCGCCAGCAGCCAAGATCTAGAAGCGGGAGCTCTCTCAGAGTACTTC.

This clonotype was counted between two and nine times. The chain recombines TRBV5-6 with TRBJ2-1; 9 bases match TRBD2. This CDR3 has 15 residues. CDR1 is SGHDT, CDR2 YYEEEE, per germline. With 4 bases clipped from V and 3 bases from J, the junction kept 5 bases outside the gene matches. The CDR3 loop reads CASSETSGFYNEQFF. For the CDR3, the DNA is TGTGCCAGCAGCGAGACTAGCGGTTTCTACAATGAGCAGTTCTTC.

This clonotype was picked up many times. The rearrangement links TRBV7-7 to TRBJ2-1; 9 bases agree with TRBD2. The trim removed 5 bases at V and 4 bases at J, leaving 3 bases unmatched. CDR1 and CDR2 from the germline V gene are SSHAT and FNYEAQ (reference sequence). CDR3 length: 14 amino acids. CDR3 loop: CASSPAGGYNEQFF. CDR3 bases: TGTGCCAGCAGCCCGGCGGGAGGGTACAATGAGCAGTTCTTC. Combining the CDR3 with reference TRBV7-7 and TRBJ2-1 gives the whole variable domain GAGVSQSPRYKVTKRGQDVTLRCDPISSHATLYWYQQALGQGPEFLTYFNYEAQPDKSGLPSDRFSAERPEGSISTLTIQRTEQRDSAMYRCASSPAGGYNEQFFGPGTRLTVL.

Notes on this clonotype: Since a much larger clone is just one base distant, this may be a read error. V is TRBV20-1 and J is TRBJ2-1; 13 bases agree with TRBD2. This CDR3 has 15 residues. The V gene's germline CDR1 is DFQATT and CDR2 SNEGSKA (reference sequence). CDR3 sequence reads: CNANLLAGGYNEQFF. CDR3 coding DNA: TGCAATGCTAACTTACTAGCGGGAGGGTACAATGAGCAGTTCTTC.